This entry features one T cell receptor (beta chain) sequence. Method: immunoSEQ multiplex PCR; TCRdb's copy keeps in-frame clones and lacks some. The table lists about 41,000 clones, 90% to 95% of them singletons. This specimen belongs to a study of T cell changes during pregnancy in multiple sclerosis. The CDR3 contains 16 residues. V lost 6 bases, J lost 0 bases, and 5 bases stayed unmatched. This material consisted of CD8+ T cells from peripheral blood mononuclear cells, taken in the third trimester of pregnancy. This TCR derives from a female donor with multiple sclerosis, enrolled in a pregnancy study. The gene calls are TRBV6-7 and TRBJ2-3; 11 nucleotides align to TRBD2. TRBV6-7 qualifies as an ORF whose function is uncertain. CDR3 sequence: CASRSLAGDSTDTQYF. CDR3 bases: TGTGCCAGCAGGTCACTAGCGGGGGACAGCACAGATACGCAGTATTTT.